The clone carrying this TCR beta chain was seen at least ten times. Its cognate antigen is unknown. One end of the junction varies from germline; a read error may be responsible. For TCR beta, libraries came from iRepertoire HTBI primers and Arm-PCR of CDR3 regions. Per the original data handling: Across the samples, identification revealed fewer than 75 TRBV and more than twelve TRBJ segments. MiXCR, run by TCRdb on the multiplex PCR reads, gives a single entry per CDR3 protein. TCRdb's processing, not the study's, gives the V and J calls here. The repertoire holds 650,000 to 700,000 distinct CDR3 sequences, with around 32% as singletons. This entry comes from a study of regulatory T cells in long-lasting Graves disease. Whole-study results and caveats: Newly diagnosed Graves' patients had higher TCR diversity than persistent ones.

The sample's time point: persistent/refractory GD, antithyroid drugs over 5 years with positive TRAb. PBMC RNA was the source of the TCR library. Investigators report Graves' disease was diagnosed under American Thyroid Association guidelines. This clonotype originated in a female donor with Graves disease. The specimen comprised peripheral blood mononuclear cells (PBMCs), sampled when the disease was refractory, from a patient treated with antithyroid drugs.

CDR3 in amino acids: CASSLGPVNTEAFF. In DNA form, the CDR3 reads TGTGCCAGCAGTTTAGGGCCTGTGAACACTGAAGCTTTCTTT. The rearrangement joins TRBV5-1 to TRBJ1-1; D is ambiguous. The germline CDR1 and CDR2 sequences are SGHRS and YFSETQ. The CDR3 extends over 14 amino acids.